This T cell receptor (beta chain) was captured in a study of cytomegalovirus exposure and HLA in healthy donors. At the level of the study: HLA-typed donors were the source of around 87 million unique TCRs, which an early data release held.

V lost 2 bases and J 0 bases, leaving 11 bases between the germline ends. Germline CDR1 SGHRS, CDR2 YFSETQ. The CDR3 extends over 15 amino acids. In its sample, this clone was seen once. Its matching antigen is unknown. Researchers ran the PCR with 60 Vbeta and 13 Jbeta primers. The table came from immunoSEQ multiplex PCR; TCRdb's copy has only in-frame clones and leaves some out. The sample contains approximately 150,000 clones, about three quarters of which appear only once. Study-level points and caveats: The study carried out a later analysis of TCR beta sequences. It associated 15,000 to 20,000 of them with specific HLA alleles at a false discovery rate of 0.05. About 90% or about 30% of the time was how often most TCR beta V segments were productive, according to an earlier analysis.

The sequence came from a woman aged 25 to 45 in good health and CMV-seronegative. Sequenced material: PBMCs. The rearrangement uses TRBV5-1 and TRBJ1-2; the D is unclear. The CDR3 DNA reads as TGCGCCAGCAGCTTAACCCTGTCTACTAACTATGGCTACACCTTC. Translated: CASSLTLSTNYGYTF.